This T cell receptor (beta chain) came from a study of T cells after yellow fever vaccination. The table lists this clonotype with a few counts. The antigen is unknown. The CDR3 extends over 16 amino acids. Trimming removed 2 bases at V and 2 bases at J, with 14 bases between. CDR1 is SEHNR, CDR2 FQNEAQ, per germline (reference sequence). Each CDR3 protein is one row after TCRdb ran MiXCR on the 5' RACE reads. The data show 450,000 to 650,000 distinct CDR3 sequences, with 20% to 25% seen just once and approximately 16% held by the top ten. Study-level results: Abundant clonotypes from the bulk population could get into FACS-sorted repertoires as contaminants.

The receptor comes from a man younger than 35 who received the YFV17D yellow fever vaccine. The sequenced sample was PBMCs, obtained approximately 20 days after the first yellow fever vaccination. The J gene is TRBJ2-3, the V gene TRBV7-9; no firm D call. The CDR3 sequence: CASSLYPLDVTDTQYF. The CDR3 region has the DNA TGTGCCAGCAGCTTATATCCTCTGGACGTCACAGATACGCAGTATTTT.